The clone carrying this TCR beta chain was counted ten times or more. CDR1 is MDHEN and CDR2 is SYDVKM in the germline V gene. Trimming shortened V by 4 bases and J by 9 bases, and 19 bases separated the two germline ends. The CDR3 loop spans 15 amino acids. The record originates from a study of T-cell reconstitution after alpha-beta-depleted transplantation in children. As it was prepared, the TCRbeta library received unique molecular identifiers. Using its own MiXCR run on the PCR reads, TCRdb lists one record per CDR3 protein. The sample contains about 240,000 distinct CDR3 sequences, about 12% of which appear only once.

This TCR derives from a human donor who donated a stem cell graft to a child with acute lymphoblastic leukemia. Specimen: PBMCs from the stem cell graft donor, collected from the stem cell graft. V gene TRBV28 combines with J gene TRBJ2-1; TRBD2 is a possible D gene (6 bases). The chain's CDR3 is CASSSTSRLIREQFF. The DNA of the CDR3 is TGTGCCAGCAGTTCAACTAGCAGGTTGATCCGTGAGCAGTTCTTC.